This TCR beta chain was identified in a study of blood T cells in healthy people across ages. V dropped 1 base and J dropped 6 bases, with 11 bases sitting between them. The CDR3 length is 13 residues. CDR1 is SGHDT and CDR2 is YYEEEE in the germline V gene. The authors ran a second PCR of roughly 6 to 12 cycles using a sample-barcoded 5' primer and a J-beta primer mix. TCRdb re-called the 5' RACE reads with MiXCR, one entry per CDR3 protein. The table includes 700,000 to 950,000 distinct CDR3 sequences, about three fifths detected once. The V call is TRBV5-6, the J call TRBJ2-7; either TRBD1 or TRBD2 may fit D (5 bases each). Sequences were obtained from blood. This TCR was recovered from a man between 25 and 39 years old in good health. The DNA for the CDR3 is TGTGCCAGCAGCTTGTGGGCAGGGAGCGAGCAGTACTTC. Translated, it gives CASSLWAGSEQYF.